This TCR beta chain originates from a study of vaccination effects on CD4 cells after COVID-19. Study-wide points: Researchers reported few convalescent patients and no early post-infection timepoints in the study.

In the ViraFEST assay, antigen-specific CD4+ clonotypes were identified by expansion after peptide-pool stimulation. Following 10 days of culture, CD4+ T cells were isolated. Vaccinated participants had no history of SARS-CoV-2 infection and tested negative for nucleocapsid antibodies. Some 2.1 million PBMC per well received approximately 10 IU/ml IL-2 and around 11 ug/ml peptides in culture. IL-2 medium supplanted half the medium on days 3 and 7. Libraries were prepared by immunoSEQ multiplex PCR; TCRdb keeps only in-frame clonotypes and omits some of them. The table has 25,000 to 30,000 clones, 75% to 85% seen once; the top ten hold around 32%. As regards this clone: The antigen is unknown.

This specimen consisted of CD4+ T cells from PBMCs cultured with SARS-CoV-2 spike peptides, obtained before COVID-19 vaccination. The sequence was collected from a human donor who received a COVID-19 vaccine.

Here the CDR3 reads CASGETYGYTF. The CDR3 DNA reads TGTGCCAGTGGGGAGACCTATGGCTACACCTTC. This chain uses TRBV6-6 with TRBJ1-2; D not resolved. With 9 bases removed from V and 4 bases from J, the gap between germline ends came to 9 bases. This CDR3 has 11 residues. CDR1 MNHNY and CDR2 SVGAGI come from the germline V gene (reference sequence).